The 3 T cell receptor beta chains given below trace back to one sample, sequenced in a study of blood T cells in healthy people across ages. With a J-beta primer mix and a sample-barcoded 5' primer, a second PCR ran about 6 to 11 cycles. TCRdb called the 5' RACE reads again in MiXCR, with one record for every CDR3 protein. Here the sample spans 730,000 or so distinct CDR3 sequences, roughly 43% being singletons. The sequenced sample was blood. The receptors originated from a man older than 75 in good health.

The gene calls are TRBV7-2 and TRBJ2-7; D might be TRBD2 (5 bases). Between the trimmed V and J ends, which lost 5 bases and 12 bases, there was a span of 17 bases. Germline CDR1 and CDR2: SGHTA and FQGNSA. CDR3 length equals 12 residues. The CDR3 coding sequence is TGTGCCAGCAGCCCGGTTAACAGAGGGCTGTACTTC. This encodes CASSPVNRGLYF. Looking up the rest from reference TRBV7-2 and TRBJ2-7 gives the full variable domain: GAGVSQSPSNKVTEKGKDVELRCDPISGHTALYWYRQSLGQGLEFLIYFQGNSAPDKSGLPSDRFSAERTGGSVSTLTIQRTQQEDSAVYLCASSPVNRGLYFGPGTRLTVT.

This chain links TRBV27 with TRBJ2-5; D may match TRBD1 or TRBD2 (5 bases each). CDR1 MNHEY and CDR2 SMNVEV come from the germline V gene (reference sequence). The ends were cut back, 1 base at V and 5 bases at J, with 14 bases in the middle. CDR3 size: 15 residues. CDR3 DNA: TGTGCCAGCAGTTTATGGGACCAGGGACGGGAGACCCAGTACTTC. It codes for CASSLWDQGRETQYF.

A few counts support this clonotype. J is TRBJ2-7 and V is TRBV7-2; the D gene is possibly TRBD2 (5 bases). The V gene's germline CDR1 is SGHTA and CDR2 FQGNSA. CDR3 length: 14 amino acids. Trimming shortened V by 2 bases and J by 2 bases, and 10 bases separated the two germline ends. CDR3 residues: CASSLSSATYEQYF. CDR3 bases: TGTGCCAGCAGCTTAAGTAGCGCCACCTACGAGCAGTACTTC.